This T cell receptor (beta chain) was recorded in a study of cytomegalovirus exposure and HLA in healthy donors (dated by TCRdb to 2015 to 2018). About the full investigation: An earlier analysis of some 600 of the donors reported approximately 300 Gb of sequence data and 117 million unique TCR beta sequences obtained from 180 million or so T cells. Among some 410 genotyped donors of the cohort, an average of approximately 220,000 unique TCR beta nucleotide sequences was sequenced per donor, of which approximately 18% were non-productive. A later genetic analysis used genome-wide SNP genotypes for about 60% of the 666 donors, treating that subset as a discovery cohort. Roughly five DR-DQ haplotypes were handled as single units for association and clustering, since linkage in the cohort was strong. Class I and class II HLA loci were covered by the typing at four-digit resolution. The number of donors typed differed by locus, with about 629-630 for A, B, C, DRB1 and DQB1, more than 500 for DQA1, 600 to 610 for DPA1, and roughly 450 for DPB1. The later analysis used no new phenotypic data to find candidate immune exposures, relying instead on TCR beta sequences and their occurrence across donors. All discovery cohort repertoires had been generated using a single sequencing platform. Using immunosequencing, the study profiled T cell repertoires from 500 to 800 subjects and related those repertoires to cytomegalovirus serostatus. Besides the first cohort of approximately 670 subjects, a separate validation cohort made up of 95 to 150 different subjects was used. To decide whether each TCR beta V gene segment behaved as functional or pseudogenic, an earlier analysis of some 600 of the donors relied on high-throughput TCR beta sequencing. The study was designed to test whether signatures of past pathogen exposure could be identified by cataloging public T cell receptors. In a later analysis, previously published TCR beta repertoires from 666 donors were re-analyzed and high-resolution HLA genotyping was added so that TCR occurrence patterns could be studied. Among the roughly 390 genotyped donors, around 81% belonged to the genetic ancestry cluster associated with self-reported Caucasian donors. About 280 gigabases of sequencing data and 80 million or so unique TCR sequences were included in an early release covering roughly 600 HLA-typed donors. To predict cytomegalovirus infection status, the study combined high-throughput TCR immunosequencing, statistical association of individual TCRs with disease status, and machine learning. Donor age, sex, ethnicity and CMV serostatus were collected together with the repertoire data.

The cohort comprised some 680 healthy bone marrow donors. Cohort members were all nominally healthy when sampled, although unrecorded immune exposures were likely present. The donor was CMV seronegative and was included in the group of a few hundred seronegative cohort members. Every donor gave a peripheral blood sample, and the peripheral blood mononuclear cells from that sample were used for TCR beta sequencing. Genomic DNA extraction from the blood cell samples was performed with the Qiagen DNeasy Blood Extraction Kit. Comments on this clone: Its antigen remains unidentified.

The library came from the immunoSEQ multiplex PCR assay. For the multiplex PCR, a mixture combining 60 forward primers for TCR Vbeta segments and 13 reverse primers for TCR Jbeta segments was used. The CDR3 region of rearranged TCR beta genes was amplified from genomic DNA by a multiplex PCR assay. Amplified TCR beta libraries were sequenced as 87-base-pair reads on the Illumina HiSeq System. In the original analysis: A later analysis tallied around 87 million unique TCR beta chains across the 666 repertoires, and around 12 million of those chains were shared by two or more donors. Raw reads were error-corrected and collapsed into unique sequences with a nearest-neighbor algorithm that merged closely related sequences to remove PCR and sequencing errors. CDR3 sequences were aligned to IMGT reference sequences to assign V, D and J gene segments. For a sequence to be retained, a match of at least six nucleotides was required to both a V gene segment and a J gene segment. Rearrangements were called productive when the CDR3 lacked stop codons and stayed in frame with V and J; all others were non-productive. Following IMGT convention, CDR3 was defined as the stretch from the second conserved V-encoded cysteine to the conserved J-encoded phenylalanine. In an earlier analysis of around 600 of the donors, sequences lacking an unambiguous match to a single V gene segment were excluded. An earlier analysis of fewer than 750 of the donors called V segments functional above 56.7% productive rearrangements and segregating when the between-donor standard deviation exceeded 5%. To diagnose cytomegalovirus status from the catalog of TCR beta chain sequences, a statistical classification framework was built. V and J gene assignment, in a later analysis, came from comparing TCR nucleotide sequences with IMGT/GENE-DB human TR gene sequences. Using the TCRdist pipeline, a later analysis assigned CDR3 sequences along with most-parsimonious VDJ recombination scenarios. In a later analysis, each TCR beta chain was defined by its CDR3 amino acid sequence together with its V-gene family, and reads lacking a unique V-gene family were excluded. A later analysis removed several hundred highly shared, low-generation-probability nucleotide sequences to deal with suspected cross-contamination and a sequencing artifact. In a later analysis, a clonal expansion index was calculated for each public chain from normalized within-repertoire ranks of inferred template counts. Generation probabilities in a later analysis came from a VDJ recombination model fitted to out-of-frame rearrangements, and those results were checked against IGoR. In a later analysis, TCR-TCR, TCR-HLA and TCR-CMV co-occurrence was scored with hypergeometric tests, and a repertoire-size bias correction was applied to TCR pairs. To estimate false discovery rates, a later analysis permuted the HLA or CMV assignments 20 times. A later analysis grouped co-occurring TCRs with DBSCAN, adding TCRdist sequence similarity when clustering within HLA-allele-positive subsets. For co-occurrence clustering, repertoires with fewer than 30,000 or more than 120,000 public chains were excluded, along with 5 or 6 repertoires with anomalous nucleotide sharing. The table was pulled from immuneACCESS by TCRdb, which kept in-frame rearrangements only. Such tables lose some clones; where checked, under half of the loss comes from unresolved V genes, and the rest has no known cause. The D gene and trimming were derived from the DNA, and the V and J assignments and clone size from that table. This sample's listing comprises 85,000 to 110,000 clones. About 3% of the sample rests with the top ten.

Summary of the overall study and its limitations: An association between a missense DCLRE1C variant and V-gene and J-gene trimming of TCR beta chains was found in a later genetic analysis and replicated in an independent cohort. Across donors, most TCR sequences were observed very rarely, whereas some public TCRs were present in many individuals. Because some donors lacked HLA typing at each locus, the association tests relied only on the typed subset. Cytomegalovirus status was reported to be diagnosed by the classifier with high specificity and sensitivity in both the original and validation cohorts. Specific HLA alleles were associated with 15,000 to 20,000 TCR beta sequences at a false discovery rate of 0.05 in a later analysis. According to a later genetic analysis, donors in an Asian-associated ancestry cluster had fewer N-insertions in productive TCRs than the approximately 670-donor mean. According to a later analysis, most CMV-associated TCR beta chains appeared to be HLA-restricted, and the HLA associations seemed to be driven largely by CMV exposure. A later analysis found that TCR association rates varied across HLA loci, with DRB1 alleles showing the most associated TCRs and HLA-C alleles the fewest. A further reported finding was that TCR beta sequences accurately predicted the HLA-A and HLA-B alleles for most subjects in the first cohort. Some IMGT-functional V segments, including TRBV6-2 and TRBV6-3, could not be told apart with the 87-base-pair reads, so those segments were excluded. In vitro tests confirmed that a few of the cytomegalovirus-associated TCR beta chains recognize cytomegalovirus antigens. About 15 rarely observed V segments, including chromosome 9 orphons, were excluded from the earlier analysis of some 590 of the donors because counts were too low. In a later analysis, HLA-associated TCR beta chains showed more clonal expansion and lower generation probabilities than non-associated chains that were equally common. The authors suggested that the approach could potentially be generalized to other disease states and immunological phenotypes. The study gave a list of roughly 150 TCR beta chains associated with cytomegalovirus. The presence/absence analyses assumed that sequencing depth was roughly uniform across donors, and that assumption may not be true. An earlier analysis of some 590 of the donors showed that most TCR beta V segments appeared in productive rearrangements either about 90% or about 30% of the time, which broadly matched IMGT annotations. Immune exposure information for the cohort was limited to CMV serostatus. A later analysis reported that several top co-occurrence clusters appeared linked to parvovirus B19, influenza, CMV and Epstein-Barr virus. Linkage disequilibrium might explain the correlated functional status among segregating V segments, but an unknown experimental factor could not be ruled out. In this cohort, only TCR beta chains were sequenced, and detectable features were limited by the absence of alpha or paired-chain data. Assigning TCR associations to individual alleles was difficult when HLA alleles, especially DR and DQ, strongly co-occurred. A group of highly shared sequence variants was considered likely to be a technical artifact of the sequencing pipeline.

Counted from cysteine to phenylalanine, this CDR3 has 12 amino acids. Here the CDR3 DNA is all that survives: 36 bases in frame from base 1. Germline trimming: 3 bases from V, 8 bases from J; junction bases outside gene matches: 1. From a lookup of the germline V gene, CDR1 and CDR2 are KGHSH and LQKENI. This receptor chain uses TRBV18 and TRBJ1-2; a stretch of 9 junction bases matches TRBD1. This sequence was found in a man aged 40-50 years in good health and CMV-seronegative. The sequencing input was PBMCs. The DNA sequence is as follows: TGTGCCAGCTCACCGGACAGGGGAGGCTACACCTTC. This sequence encodes CASSPDRGGYTF.